This record covers a single TCR beta chain. Its antigen is undetermined. Germline CDR1 is MGHDK and CDR2 is SYGVNS. This CDR3 contains 15 residues. V was pared by 6 bases and J by 10 bases, with 11 bases of the junction left unmatched. Using immunoSEQ multiplex PCR, the repertoire was profiled, and TCRdb retains in-frame clones only, with some absent. Of about 60,000 clones listed, around 81% are singletons. Indicated time point: blood 2 weeks post-SBRT. Treatment specified: 15 Gy SBRT to primary tumor, nephrectomy 4 weeks later. Blood was sampled at baseline, 2 weeks and 4 weeks after SBRT. The tumor was a clear cell renal cell carcinoma. These data originate in a study of radiation and T cells in renal cell carcinoma. Notes on the study in general: No pretreatment tumor biopsies were available for baseline clonotypes. Top tumor clonotypes rose in blood 2 weeks post-radiation, then contracted.

The sequence was collected from a man in his sixties with renal cell carcinoma. Sequenced material: blood, taken from a patient whose treatment included radiotherapy and nephrectomy. The chain uses TRBV25-1 and TRBJ1-6; 8 bases are shared with TRBD1. The CDR3 coding sequence is TGTGCCAGCAGCAGCCGGACAGGGTCAAGCTCACCCCTCCACTTT. Its protein product is CASSSRTGSSSPLHF.